This T cell receptor beta chain was recorded in a study of T cell clonality in common variable immunodeficiency (dated by TCRdb to between 2014 and 2016). CVID samples and control samples contributed equivalent amounts of genomic DNA as sequencing input. For every sample, a 60 bp segment covering the rearranged TCRbeta CDR3 region was amplified and then sequenced. TCRbeta amplification used the immunoSEQ assay, a bias-corrected multiplex PCR with high-throughput sequencing. The source study handled its data this way. Every unique nucleotide sequence was considered a clone and was annotated with V, D and J genes, copy number and frequency. Sequences were labeled productive if in frame, and non-productive if out of frame or containing stop codons. As previously described, clonality was calculated on the basis of Shannon's entropy. The predicted amino acid sequences of productive clones were used to derive the mean CDR3 Kyte-Doolittle hydropathy. Using the R hclust function, scaled V gene usage was clustered hierarchically with Manhattan distance and complete linkage. Sharing of clones by CDR3 amino acid sequence was evaluated through resampling of 12 repertoires per group over 100 rounds. Repertoires were searched for 60 to 80 published EBV-specific and fewer than 300 published CMV-specific TCRbeta sequences. After two CVID samples that produced fewer than 10,000 sequences were dropped from the analysis, 42 CVID repertoires remained. TCRdb obtained this table from immuneACCESS and retained in-frame rearrangements with V and J assigned. These tables miss some clones; where compared with another copy, unresolved V genes account for less than half of the shortfall, and the remainder is unexplained. V and J calls plus clone size are reproduced from that table; the DNA served to infer D and trimming. The table for this sample lists about 34,000 clones, none of them counted only once. The top ten constitute around 3.1% of the sample.

Study-wide findings and limitations: Healthy controls shared more TCRbeta clones with each other than CVID subjects shared among themselves (p < 0.0001). Reportedly, TCRbeta sequences from CVID had fewer deletions and N-nucleotide insertions, and highly modified clones with 13 or more V deletions were absent from CVID. It was noted by the authors that sequencing of the repertoires of T cell subpopulations would be needed to clarify the cause of the increased clonality in CVID. Correlations between repertoire features and clinical complications were limited by patient heterogeneity within the CVID cohort. TCRbeta clonality was higher in CVID subjects than in healthy controls (t-test p = 0.018), and the increase was most characteristic of about a third of subjects. Even though DNA input was the same, control samples had an average of around 82,000 unique sequences each, compared with 30,000 to 40,000 in CVID samples.

Trimming costs V 3 bases and J 10 bases, and their ends lie 16 bases apart. Taken from cysteine to phenylalanine, the CDR3 has 15 residues. The DNA covers only part of the CDR3, 36 bases in frame from base 1. For CDR1 and CDR2, the germline V gene (reference sequence) lists LNHDA and SQIVND. This clone was observed at least ten times. Its antigen remains unidentified. The read falls 3 residues short of the CDR3 end, and the missing part is taken from the germline J gene. Predominantly Caucasian heritage was noted among both the CVID patients and the healthy controls. Heparinized peripheral whole blood samples of about 4.5 to 9 ml were collected from each donor. TCRbeta CDR3 repertoires were sequenced from genomic DNA of adults with common variable immune deficiency (CVID) and healthy adult controls. A total of about 22 healthy adult volunteers (about 12 female and approximately 10 male; age range about 23 to 75 years, mean age around 35) were included in the control group. To isolate peripheral blood mononuclear cells, diluted blood was subjected to density centrifugation over Hypaque 1077 or Ficoll-Paque. Genomic DNA was obtained from unsorted mononuclear cells through either Qiagen column purification or a centrifugation-based method.

This chain is built from TRBV19 and TRBJ1-6; TRBD1 is a possible D gene, resting on 5 matching bases. Specimen: peripheral blood mononuclear cells. This receptor was identified in a person between 18 and 75 years old in good health. The part of the CDR3 DNA that was read is TGTGCCAGTAGTATTGGGGTAGGGGTTGGATCACCC. Its protein is CASSIGVGVGSP. The entire CDR3 sequence reads CASSIGVGVGSPLHF.